This paragraph reports one T cell receptor beta chain. What it binds is unknown. Combining a sample-barcoded 5' primer with a J-beta primer mix, a second PCR ran for roughly 7 to 11 cycles. Each CDR3 protein is one row after TCRdb ran MiXCR on the 5' RACE reads. The repertoire consists of about 800,000 distinct CDR3 sequences, with roughly 46% occurring once and the leading ten covering 15% to 20%. The sample is drawn from a study of blood T cells in healthy people across ages. Study summary: Template switching caught about one barcoded beta molecule for each two T cells. Study results and caveats: Compared with aged donors, long-lived donors showed fewer expanded clones, suggesting selection. Strong correlation linked observed beta diversity and percent naive T cells.

Germline assignment: CDR1 SGHRS and CDR2 YFSETQ. The CDR3 is 17 amino acids. The chain combines TRBV5-1 with TRBJ2-4, with 14 bases lining up with TRBD2. Judging by the DNA end, TRBJ2-5 fits better; the J call may be wrong. This sequence originates from a man older than 75 in good health. Sequencing was done on a sample of blood. The DNA for the CDR3 is TGCGCCAGCAGCTTGTCCGGGACTAGCGGGAGCGGAGAGACCCAGTACTTC. This translates into CASSLSGTSGSGETQYF.